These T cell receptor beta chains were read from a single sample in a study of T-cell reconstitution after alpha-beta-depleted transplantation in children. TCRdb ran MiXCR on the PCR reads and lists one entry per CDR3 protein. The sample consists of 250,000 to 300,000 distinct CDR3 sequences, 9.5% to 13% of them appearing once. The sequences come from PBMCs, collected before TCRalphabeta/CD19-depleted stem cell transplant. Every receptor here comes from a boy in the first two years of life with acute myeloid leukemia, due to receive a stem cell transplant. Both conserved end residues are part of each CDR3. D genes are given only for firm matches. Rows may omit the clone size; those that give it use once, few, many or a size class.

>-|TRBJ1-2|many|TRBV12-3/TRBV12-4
TGTGCCAGCAGCCCCAGTGGGGGCCTCCTTAACTATGGCTACACCTTC
CASSPSGGLLNYGYTF
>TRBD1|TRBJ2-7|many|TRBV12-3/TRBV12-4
TGTGCCAGCACACAGGGGGTCTCCTACGAGCAGTACTTC
CASTQGVSYEQYF
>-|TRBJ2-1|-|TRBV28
TGTGCCAGCAGTTTATTTCCCAGCGGGTCCTCCTACAATGAGCAGTTCTTC
CASSLFPSGSSYNEQFF
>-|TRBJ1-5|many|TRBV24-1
TGTGCCACAGCGGGGGAGGGGAGGCAGCCCCAGCATTTT
CATAGEGRQPQHF
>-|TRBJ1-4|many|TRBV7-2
TGTGCCAGTAGGGGGAGCGATGAAAAACTGTTTTTT
CASRGSDEKLFF
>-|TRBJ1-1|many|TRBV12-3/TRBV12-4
TGTGCCAGCAGTTTCAAGGGGGACACTGAAGCTTTCTTT
CASSFKGDTEAFF
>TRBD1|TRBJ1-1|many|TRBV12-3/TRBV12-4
TGTGCCAGCAATCGACAGGGGAACACTGAAGCTTTCTTT
CASNRQGNTEAFF
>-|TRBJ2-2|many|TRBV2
TGTGCCAGCAGTGAAAATCAGATTGGCGGGGAGCTGTTTTTT
CASSENQIGGELFF
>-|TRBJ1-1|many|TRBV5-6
TGTGCCAGCAGCTTACCCCTTGGGGTTGGGGAGAACACTGAAGCTTTCTTT
CASSLPLGVGENTEAFF
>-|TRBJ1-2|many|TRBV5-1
TGCGCCAGCCGGGACACTAACTATGGCTACACCTTC
CASRDTNYGYTF
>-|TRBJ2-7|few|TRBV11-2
TGTGCCAGCAGCTTAGCCGGGGGGCATTCCTACGAGCAGTACTTC
CASSLAGGHSYEQYF